This T cell receptor beta chain was profiled in a study of memory CD4+ T cells and cytomegalovirus serostatus. On the study more broadly: Healthy Belgian adult donors included fewer than 10 CMV-positive and some 23 CMV-negative people.

CDR1 and CDR2 (germline): ENHRY, SYGVKD. The ends were cut back, 8 bases at V and 0 bases at J, with 7 bases in the middle. The CDR3 runs to 13 residues. Regarding the study as a whole: Of 150 to 200 reported CMV TCRbeta sequences, about 67 were found in memory CD4+ repertoires.

Remarks on this clone: Its antigen is as yet unknown.

Original processing methods: Out-of-frame sequences were removed, leaving 2 million to 2.5 million distinct TCRbeta sequences. Using immunoSEQ multiplex PCR, the repertoire was profiled, and TCRdb retains in-frame clones only, with some absent. V and J calls plus clone size are reproduced from that table; the DNA served to infer D and trimming. The table includes approximately 61,000 clones, 80% detected once. Single viable CD3+CD4+CD8-CD45RO+ cells were sorted as the memory CD4+ T cells. CMV serostatus came from serum IgG against pp150, pp28, p38, p52. The origin of this receptor is an adult in good health and CMV-seronegative. Some clones in this sample may be carry-over from other donors' samples. Specimen: memory CD4+ T cells from blood. The chain links TRBV10-3 to TRBJ1-4; D not resolved. The CDR3 coding sequence is TGTGCCATCCGAAGGGCAACTAATGAAAAACTGTTTTTT. This encodes CAIRRATNEKLFF.